This T cell receptor beta chain comes out of a study of identical twins. Whole-study results and caveats: Out-of-frame TCR alpha sharing in monozygotic twins exceeded recombination model predictions. The authors drew conclusions from cross-sectional statistical analysis rather than following the same donors.

Template switching, a step in the protocol, added a universal primer site, and cDNA carried unique molecular identifiers. TCRdb reanalysed the 5' RACE reads using MiXCR and keeps one entry per CDR3 protein. Of nearly 650,000 distinct CDR3 sequences listed, roughly 6.6% are singletons. This clonotype appeared many times. As yet, its antigen is unknown. The sample was also reused in another study, on yellow fever vaccine responses in identical twins. That work adds: Twins showed a vaccine T cell response that reportedly seemed partly convergent, partly personalized.

The sequenced sample was PBMCs. This sequence originates from a woman aged 18-30 years in good health.

The CDR3, as DNA: TGTGCCAGCAGCCCGGGTGCCGGCTACACCTTC. Protein product: CASSPGAGYTF. The chain links TRBV7-9 to TRBJ1-2; the D is unclear. The CDR3 covers 11 residues. V was pared by 5 bases and J by 8 bases, with 9 bases between. Germline CDR1 SEHNR, CDR2 FQNEAQ (reference sequence).